Listed below are T cell receptor beta chains from one sample, sequenced in a study of human T cells and chemical hapten exposure. From the RACE reads, TCRdb called clonotypes with MiXCR, one entry per CDR3 protein. The data contain about 82,000 distinct CDR3 sequences, over 10% of them singletons. The sample consisted of whole blood, taken in connection with sensitization to the hapten diphenylcyclopropenone (DPC). These receptors were taken from a woman between 50 and 59 years old with alopecia areata. Some clones in this sample may be carry-over from other donors' samples. Each CDR3 is given with its conserved first and last residue. The D gene is left open where the match is weak. Only part of the rows carry a size: once, few, many, or a class if the clone is expanded.

few	TRBV29-1	TRBD1	TRBJ1-5	TGCAGCCCACCCCGGGACAGCAATAGCAATCAGCCCCAGCATTTT	CSPPRDSNSNQPQHF
.	TRBV4-2	TRBD2	TRBJ2-2	TGTGCCAGCAGCCAAGACCATAGACTAGCGGGAGACGTCGGGGAGCTGTTTTTT	CASSQDHRLAGDVGELFF
.	TRBV7-2	TRBD2	TRBJ2-3	TGTGCCAGCAGCCGAGGGACTAGCGGGGGCACAGATACGCAGTATTTT	CASSRGTSGGTDTQYF
.	TRBV7-2	TRBD2	TRBJ2-3	TGTGCCAGCAGCGGGAGGGAGCGCTACACAGATACGCAGTATTTT	CASSGRERYTDTQYF
.	TRBV29-1	.	TRBJ2-4	TGCAGCGTTGAAAGAGGGGGGCCCCTACTAGCCAAAAACATTCAGTACTTC	CSVERGGPLLAKNIQYF
many	TRBV7-9	.	TRBJ2-3	TGTGCCAGCAGCTCCCTGGGAGAGGACGTGACAGATACGCAGTATTTT	CASSSLGEDVTDTQYF
once	TRBV7-6	TRBD2	TRBJ2-1	TGTGCCAGCAGCCCCAGGGTAGCGGGAGTTGTTGAGCAGTTCTTC	CASSPRVAGVVEQFF
many	TRBV29-1	.	TRBJ2-7	TGCAGCGTTGATTCGGGCTCTCCCTACGAGCAGTACTTC	CSVDSGSPYEQYF
few	TRBV29-1	.	TRBJ2-1	TGCAGCGCCCAATACAATGAGCAGTTCTTC	CSAQYNEQFF
few	TRBV9	TRBD2	TRBJ2-1	TGTGCCAGCAGCACACTAGCGGGAGGTCCGTGGAATGAGCAGTTCTTC	CASSTLAGGPWNEQFF
few	TRBV7-9	.	TRBJ2-7	TGTGCCAGCAGCTTAATTGGGATGTCCTACGAGCAGTACTTC	CASSLIGMSYEQYF
many	TRBV7-9	.	TRBJ2-1	TGTGCCAGCAGCTGGAATCGACAATCGTTCTTC	CASSWNRQSFF
.	TRBV5-6	TRBD1	TRBJ1-5	TGTGCCAGCAGCAACCGGACAGGCTATAGCAATCAGCCCCAGCATTTT	CASSNRTGYSNQPQHF
many	TRBV5-5	TRBD1	TRBJ2-1	TGTGCCAGCAGCTTGGTATGGGACAGCGCGAACAATGAGCAGTTCTTC	CASSLVWDSANNEQFF
few	TRBV6-5	.	TRBJ1-5	TGTGCCAGCAGGCTAGAGTTCGATCAGCCCCAGCATTTT	CASRLEFDQPQHF
.	TRBV2	.	TRBJ1-2	TGTGCCAGCAGTGAGGGGACTGCAAACACCTTC	CASSEGTANTF
many	TRBV10-3	TRBD2	TRBJ2-7	TGTGCCATCAGTGAAGTAGCGGGAGACCACTACGAGCAGTACTTC	CAISEVAGDHYEQYF
few	TRBV6-1	.	TRBJ2-2	TGTGCCAGCAGTGCCCCACGCGATAACACCGGGGAGCTGTTTTTT	CASSAPRDNTGELFF
.	TRBV18	.	TRBJ1-3	TGTGCCTCCGACACGGGGGACCTCTCTGGAAACACCATATATTTT	CASDTGDLSGNTIYF
few	TRBV4-1	.	TRBJ1-1	TGCGCCAGCAGCCGCGGTCCCCTGACCGGGATGAACACTGAAGCTTTCTTT	CASSRGPLTGMNTEAFF
few	TRBV6-6	TRBD1	TRBJ1-4	TGTGCCAGCAGTTCCCCCGACAGGGGAGGTGAAAAACTGTTTTTT	CASSSPDRGGEKLFF
many	TRBV7-2	.	TRBJ2-7	TGTGCCAGCAGCCCGGTCGGTCCTCCCTACGAGCAGTACTTC	CASSPVGPPYEQYF
many	TRBV7-9	TRBD1	TRBJ1-1	TGTGCCAGCAGCTGGAGGACAGGAATATTGAACACTGAAGCTTTCTTT	CASSWRTGILNTEAFF
many	TRBV30	.	TRBJ2-5	TGTGCCTGGAGTTTAACAGGGATGATAGAGACCCAGTACTTC	CAWSLTGMIETQYF
many	TRBV3-1	.	TRBJ2-7	TGTGCCAGCAGCCAAGCATGGGCGGTGGGGGGCGACGAGCAGTACTTC	CASSQAWAVGGDEQYF
few	TRBV5-4	.	TRBJ2-3	TGTGCCAGCAGCTTGCCGCCCTCAGATACGCAGTATTTT	CASSLPPSDTQYF
.	TRBV6-2/TRBV6-3	.	TRBJ2-2	TGTGCCAGCAGCCAGAGGGTTGCGGTCGTGAACACCGGGGAGCTGTTTTTT	CASSQRVAVVNTGELFF
.	TRBV4-1	TRBD1	TRBJ2-3	TGCGCCAGCAGCCTTATGACAGGGGGCTCTGGAGATACGCAGTATTTT	CASSLMTGGSGDTQYF
many	TRBV3-1	.	TRBJ2-2	TGTGCCAGCAGCCAAAGCCCCAACACCGGGGAGCTGTTTTTT	CASSQSPNTGELFF
few	TRBV3-1	.	TRBJ2-2	TGTGCCAGCAGCCAAGGACAGTTGAACACCGGGGAGCTGTTTTTT	CASSQGQLNTGELFF
.	TRBV15	.	TRBJ2-3	TGTGCCACCAGCAGATTAGCGGAGCTCACAGATACGCAGTATTTT	CATSRLAELTDTQYF
few	TRBV7-2	TRBD2	TRBJ2-7	TGTGCCAGCAGCTTAGGAACAGCGGGAGGTATCTACGAGCAGTACTTC	CASSLGTAGGIYEQYF
few	TRBV20-1	.	TRBJ2-1	TGCAGTGCTTTCAGGGATCTCGGTAGGAATGAGCAGTTCTTC	CSAFRDLGRNEQFF
many	TRBV7-9	TRBD1	TRBJ1-2	TGTGCCAGCAGCTCAGGACAGGGTCAAGGCTACACCTTC	CASSSGQGQGYTF
.	TRBV5-1	.	TRBJ1-1	TGCGCCAGCAGCTTGGTGATCGGTAGGCGGTGGGGAGGGACTGAAGCTTTCTTT	CASSLVIGRRWGGTEAFF
once	TRBV7-9	.	TRBJ2-7	TGTGCCAGCAGCCTACCGGAGCTCGAGCAGTACTTC	CASSLPELEQYF
few	TRBV3-1	TRBD2	TRBJ2-7	TGTGCCAGCAGCCAAGTCCTTTCTAGCGGGAGTGGCGAGCAGTACTTC	CASSQVLSSGSGEQYF
many	TRBV7-9	.	TRBJ2-7	TGTGCCAGCAGCTTAGAGGGGGGACCCTACGAGCAGTACTTC	CASSLEGGPYEQYF
.	TRBV5-1	.	TRBJ2-1	TGCGCCAGCAGCCTTACGCTTGACGGATACAATGAGCAGTTCTTC	CASSLTLDGYNEQFF
.	TRBV29-1	.	TRBJ1-1	TGCAGCGTTGGTCTCGGGGAAGCCACTGAAGCTTTCTTT	CSVGLGEATEAFF
few	TRBV6-1	.	TRBJ1-2	TGTGCCAGCAGCGGCCCTCGACAGGCCATTAACTATGGCTACACCTTC	CASSGPRQAINYGYTF
many	TRBV29-1	.	TRBJ2-7	TGCAGCGTCGTGGACGGCACCTACGAGCAGTACTTC	CSVVDGTYEQYF
many	TRBV29-1	.	TRBJ2-1	TGCAGCGTCGCCCGACAGTATAATGAGCAGTTCTTC	CSVARQYNEQFF
many	TRBV20-1	.	TRBJ2-3	TGCAGTGCTAGAGCCCATAGCATTTGGGCGGGTCTGGATACGCAGTATTTT	CSARAHSIWAGLDTQYF
few	TRBV7-2	.	TRBJ2-5	TGTGCCAGCAGATCAGGAAGGGTGGTAGTGGAGACCCAGTACTTC	CASRSGRVVVETQYF
.	TRBV12-3/TRBV12-4	.	TRBJ1-2	TGTGCCAGCAGTTTAGGGGGGCTAGGCTACACCTTC	CASSLGGLGYTF
many	TRBV7-8	.	TRBJ1-5	TGTGCCAGCAGTGGCCCGGAGGAGCCCCAGCATTTT	CASSGPEEPQHF
many	TRBV20-1	.	TRBJ2-2	TGCAGTGCTAGAGGCCCGACCAACACCGGGGAGCTGTTTTTT	CSARGPTNTGELFF
many	TRBV12-3/TRBV12-4	TRBD2	TRBJ2-1	TGTGCCAGCAGCCAAACTAGCGGGAGCTTGGTGTTCTTC	CASSQTSGSLVFF
.	TRBV10-1	.	TRBJ1-1	TGCGCCAGCAGTGATCAAACCTCAGGGCCGGGAGCTTTCTTT	CASSDQTSGPGAFF